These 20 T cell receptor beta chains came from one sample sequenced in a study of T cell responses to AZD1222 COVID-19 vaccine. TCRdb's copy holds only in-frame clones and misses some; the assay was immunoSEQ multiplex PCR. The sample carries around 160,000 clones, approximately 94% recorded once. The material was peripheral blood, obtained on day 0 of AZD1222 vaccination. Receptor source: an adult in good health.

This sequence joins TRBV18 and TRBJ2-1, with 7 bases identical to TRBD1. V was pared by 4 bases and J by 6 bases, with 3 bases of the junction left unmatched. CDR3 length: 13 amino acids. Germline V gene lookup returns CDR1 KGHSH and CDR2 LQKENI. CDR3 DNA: TGTGCCAGCTCACTCGGACAGGTCAATGAGCAGTTCTTC. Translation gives CASSLGQVNEQFF.

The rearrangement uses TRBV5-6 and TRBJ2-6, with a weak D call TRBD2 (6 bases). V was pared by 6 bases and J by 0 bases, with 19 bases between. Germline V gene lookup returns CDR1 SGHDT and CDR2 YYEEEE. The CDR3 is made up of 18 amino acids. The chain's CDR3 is CASTPSGRGYSGANVLTF. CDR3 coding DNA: TGTGCCAGCACCCCCTCGGGGCGGGGTTACTCTGGGGCCAACGTCCTGACTTTC.

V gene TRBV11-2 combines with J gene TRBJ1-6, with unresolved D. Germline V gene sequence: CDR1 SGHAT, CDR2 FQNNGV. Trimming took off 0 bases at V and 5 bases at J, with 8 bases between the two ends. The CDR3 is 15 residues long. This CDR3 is CASSLEADNNSPLHF. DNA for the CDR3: TGTGCCAGCAGCTTAGAGGCAGACAATAATTCACCCCTCCACTTT.

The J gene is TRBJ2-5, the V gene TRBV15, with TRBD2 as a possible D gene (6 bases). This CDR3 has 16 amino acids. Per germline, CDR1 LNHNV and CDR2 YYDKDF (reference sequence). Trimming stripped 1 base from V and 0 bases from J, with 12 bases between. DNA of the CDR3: TGTGCCACCAGCAGAGGGGGGGTGGGACACCAAGAGACCCAGTACTTC. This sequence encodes CATSRGGVGHQETQYF.

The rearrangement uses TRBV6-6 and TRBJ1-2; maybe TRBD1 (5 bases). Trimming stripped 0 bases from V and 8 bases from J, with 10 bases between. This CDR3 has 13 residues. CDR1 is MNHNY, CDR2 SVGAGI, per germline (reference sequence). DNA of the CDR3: TGTGCCAGCAGTTACTCGCGGGGGGAAGGCTACACCTTC. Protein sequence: CASSYSRGEGYTF.

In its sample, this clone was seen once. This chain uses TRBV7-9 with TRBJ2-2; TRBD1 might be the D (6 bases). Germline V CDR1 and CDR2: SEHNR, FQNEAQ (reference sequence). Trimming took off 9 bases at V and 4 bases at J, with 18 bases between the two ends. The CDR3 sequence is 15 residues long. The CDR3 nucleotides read TGTGCCAGTCCTAACCCGGGACACCTCACCGGGGAGCTGTTTTTT. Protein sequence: CASPNPGHLTGELFF.

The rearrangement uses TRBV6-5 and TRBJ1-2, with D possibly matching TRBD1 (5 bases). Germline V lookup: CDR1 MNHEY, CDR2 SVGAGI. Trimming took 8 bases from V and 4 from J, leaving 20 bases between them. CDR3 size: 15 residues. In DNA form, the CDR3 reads TGTGCCAGCTCCTCTCCAGGGTCGGGGGGCTATGGCTACACCTTC. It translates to CASSSPGSGGYGYTF.

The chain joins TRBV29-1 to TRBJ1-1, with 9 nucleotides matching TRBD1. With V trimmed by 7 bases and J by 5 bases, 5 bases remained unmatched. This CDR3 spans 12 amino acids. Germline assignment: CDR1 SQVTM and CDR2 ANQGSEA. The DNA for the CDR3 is TGCAGCGGTTCACAGGGGGCTACTGAAGCTTTCTTT. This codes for CSGSQGATEAFF.

The CDR3 DNA reads TGTGCCACCAGTCCTTTGACCTATAATTCACCCCTCCACTTT. This gives the protein CATSPLTYNSPLHF. This chain connects TRBV24-1 to TRBJ1-6; unclear D gene. Germline V gene sequence: CDR1 KGHDR, CDR2 SFDVKD. V lost 6 bases and J 2 bases, leaving 7 bases between the germline ends. This CDR3 comprises 14 residues.

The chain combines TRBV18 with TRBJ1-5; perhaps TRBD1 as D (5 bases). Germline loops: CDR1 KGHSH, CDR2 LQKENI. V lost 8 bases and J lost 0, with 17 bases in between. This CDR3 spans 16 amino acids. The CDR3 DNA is TGTGCCAGCGCTCAAGGCAGGGCGGGTAGCAATCAGCCCCAGCATTTT. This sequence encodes CASAQGRAGSNQPQHF.

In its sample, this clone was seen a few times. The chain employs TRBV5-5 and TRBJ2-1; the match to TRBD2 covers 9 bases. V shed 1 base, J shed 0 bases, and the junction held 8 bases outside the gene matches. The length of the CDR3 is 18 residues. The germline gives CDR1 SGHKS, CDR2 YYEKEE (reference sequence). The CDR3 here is CASSLLASGANSYNEQFF. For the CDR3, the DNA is TGTGCCAGCAGCTTGCTGGCTAGCGGGGCCAACTCCTACAATGAGCAGTTCTTC.

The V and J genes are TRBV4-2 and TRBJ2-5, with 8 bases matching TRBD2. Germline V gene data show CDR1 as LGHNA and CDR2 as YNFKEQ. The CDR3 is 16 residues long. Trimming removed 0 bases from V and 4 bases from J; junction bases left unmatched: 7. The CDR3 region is CASSQEVPGTRETQYF. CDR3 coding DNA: TGTGCCAGCAGCCAAGAGGTCCCAGGGACTAGAGAGACCCAGTACTTC.

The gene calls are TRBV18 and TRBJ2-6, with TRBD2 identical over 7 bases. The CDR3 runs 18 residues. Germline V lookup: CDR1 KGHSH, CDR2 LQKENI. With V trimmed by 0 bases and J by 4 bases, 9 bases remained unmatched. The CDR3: CASSPPGLPIGGANVLTF. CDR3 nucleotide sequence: TGTGCCAGCTCACCACCGGGACTACCCATAGGGGGGGCCAACGTCCTGACTTTC.

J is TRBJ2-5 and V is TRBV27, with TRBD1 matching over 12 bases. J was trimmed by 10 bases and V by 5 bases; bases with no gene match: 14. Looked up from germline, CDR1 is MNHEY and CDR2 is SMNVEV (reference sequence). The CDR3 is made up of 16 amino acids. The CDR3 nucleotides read TGTGCCAGCAGTAGCCGGGACAGGGGGCCACAGGCGGACCAGTACTTC. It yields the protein CASSSRDRGPQADQYF.

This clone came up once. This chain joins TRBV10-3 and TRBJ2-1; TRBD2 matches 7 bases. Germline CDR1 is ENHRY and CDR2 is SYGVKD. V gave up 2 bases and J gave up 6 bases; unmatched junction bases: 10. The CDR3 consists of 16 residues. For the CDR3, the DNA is TGTGCCATCAGTGAGGGGCGTCTGGGACTACTCAATGAGCAGTTCTTC. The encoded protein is CAISEGRLGLLNEQFF.

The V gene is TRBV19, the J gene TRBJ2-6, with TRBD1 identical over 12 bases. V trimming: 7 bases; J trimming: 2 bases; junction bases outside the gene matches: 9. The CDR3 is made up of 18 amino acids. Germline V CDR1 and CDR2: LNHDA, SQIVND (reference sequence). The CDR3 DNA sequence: TGTGCCAGTACGGCCCGGGACAGGGGGCCCGCTGGGGCCAACGTCCTGACTTTC. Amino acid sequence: CASTARDRGPAGANVLTF.

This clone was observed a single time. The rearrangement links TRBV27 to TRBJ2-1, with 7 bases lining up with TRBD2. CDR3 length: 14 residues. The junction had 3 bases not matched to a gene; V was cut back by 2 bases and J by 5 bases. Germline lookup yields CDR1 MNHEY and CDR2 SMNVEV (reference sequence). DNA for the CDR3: TGTGCCAGCAGTTTAGGTGGGGGGGACAATGAGCAGTTCTTC. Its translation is CASSLGGGDNEQFF.

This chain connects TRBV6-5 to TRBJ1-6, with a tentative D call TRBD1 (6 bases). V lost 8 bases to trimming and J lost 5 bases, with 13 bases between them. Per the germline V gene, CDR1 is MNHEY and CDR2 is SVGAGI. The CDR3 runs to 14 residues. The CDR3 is CASCRTADNSPLHF. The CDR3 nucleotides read TGTGCCAGCTGCCGGACAGCCGATAATTCACCCCTCCACTTT.

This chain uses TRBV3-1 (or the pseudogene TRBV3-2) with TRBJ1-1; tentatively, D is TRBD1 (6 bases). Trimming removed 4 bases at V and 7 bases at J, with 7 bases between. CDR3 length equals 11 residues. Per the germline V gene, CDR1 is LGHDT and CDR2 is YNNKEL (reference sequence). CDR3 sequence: CASSLTGEAFF. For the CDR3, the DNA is TGTGCCAGCAGCCTGACAGGTGAAGCTTTCTTT.

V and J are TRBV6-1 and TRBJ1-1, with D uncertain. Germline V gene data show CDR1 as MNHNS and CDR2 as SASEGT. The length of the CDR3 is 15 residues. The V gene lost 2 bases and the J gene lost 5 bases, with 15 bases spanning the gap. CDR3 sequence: CASSESTTRGTEAFF. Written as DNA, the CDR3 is TGTGCCAGCAGTGAAAGTACGACCCGAGGGACTGAAGCTTTCTTT.